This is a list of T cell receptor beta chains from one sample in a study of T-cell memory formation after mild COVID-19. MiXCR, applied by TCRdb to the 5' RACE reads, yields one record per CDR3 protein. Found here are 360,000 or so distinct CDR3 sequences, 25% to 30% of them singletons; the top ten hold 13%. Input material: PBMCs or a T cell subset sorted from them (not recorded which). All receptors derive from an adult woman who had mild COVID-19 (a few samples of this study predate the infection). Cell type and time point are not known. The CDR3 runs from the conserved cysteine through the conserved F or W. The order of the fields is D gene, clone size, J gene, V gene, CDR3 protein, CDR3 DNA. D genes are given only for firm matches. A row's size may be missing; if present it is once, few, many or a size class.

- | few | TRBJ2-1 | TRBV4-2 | CASSQAGREQFF | TGTGCCAGCAGCCAAGCCGGACGGGAGCAGTTCTTC
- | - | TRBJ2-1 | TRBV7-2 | CASSEGAERWNEQFF | TGTGCCAGCAGCGAGGGAGCGGAAAGGTGGAATGAGCAGTTCTTC
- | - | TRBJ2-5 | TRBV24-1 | CATSDFVGTGLETQYF | TGTGCCACCAGTGATTTTGTCGGAACTGGGTTAGAGACCCAGTACTTC
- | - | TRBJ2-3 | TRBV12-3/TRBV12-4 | CASSPKDFPLDTQYF | TGTGCCAGCAGTCCCAAGGACTTTCCTCTCGATACGCAGTATTTT
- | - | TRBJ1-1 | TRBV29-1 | CSFTDLNTEAFF | TGCAGTTTTACTGACCTGAACACTGAAGCTTTCTTT
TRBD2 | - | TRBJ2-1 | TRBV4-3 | CASSQDPGTSGRVGEQFF | TGCGCCAGCAGCCAAGACCCAGGGACTAGCGGGAGGGTGGGTGAGCAGTTCTTC
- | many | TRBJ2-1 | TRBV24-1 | CATSYYNEQFF | TGTGCCACCAGCTACTACAATGAGCAGTTCTTC
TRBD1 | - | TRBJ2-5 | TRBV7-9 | CASSPGQGLEETQYF | TGTGCCAGCAGCCCGGGACAGGGGTTAGAGGAGACCCAGTACTTC
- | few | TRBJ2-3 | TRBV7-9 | CASSLGGSSWDTQYF | TGTGCCAGCAGCTTAGGTGGCTCCTCTTGGGATACGCAGTATTTT
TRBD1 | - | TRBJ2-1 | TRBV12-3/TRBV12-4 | CASSPRGRSNEQFF | TGTGCCAGCAGTCCAAGGGGGCGCTCCAATGAGCAGTTCTTC
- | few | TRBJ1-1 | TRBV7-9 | CASSSTGHLNTEAFF | TGTGCCAGCAGCTCCACGGGACACCTCAACACTGAAGCTTTCTTT
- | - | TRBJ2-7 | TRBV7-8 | CASSLGTVNGVKQYF | TGTGCCAGCAGCTTAGGCACAGTCAACGGGGTGAAGCAGTACTTC
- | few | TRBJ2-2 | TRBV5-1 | CASSPLGQGRNTGELFF | TGCGCCAGCAGCCCCCTTGGGCAGGGAAGGAACACCGGGGAGCTGTTTTTT
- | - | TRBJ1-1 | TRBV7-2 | CASSLHTQGTEAFF | TGTGCCAGCAGCTTACACACCCAGGGGACTGAAGCTTTCTTT
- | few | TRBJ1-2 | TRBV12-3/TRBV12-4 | CASSSTDASGYGYTF | TGTGCCAGCAGTTCGACAGACGCCTCGGGCTATGGCTACACCTTC
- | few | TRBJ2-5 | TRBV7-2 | CASSLESPASLGETQYF | TGTGCCAGCAGCTTAGAGAGCCCTGCCAGCCTGGGGGAGACCCAGTACTTC
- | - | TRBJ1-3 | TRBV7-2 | CASSLNPNTIYF | TGTGCCAGCAGCTTAAACCCCAACACCATATATTTT
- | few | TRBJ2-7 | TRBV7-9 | CASSWTGALVYEQYF | TGTGCCAGCAGCTGGACGGGGGCCTTAGTCTACGAGCAGTACTTC
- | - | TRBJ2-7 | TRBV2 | CASSDAGLTTYEQYF | TGTGCCAGCAGTGACGCAGGCCTTACGACCTACGAGCAGTACTTC
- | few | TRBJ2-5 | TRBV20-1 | CSANPFGGPGAQETQYF | TGCAGTGCTAACCCCTTTGGGGGACCCGGGGCCCAAGAGACCCAGTACTTC
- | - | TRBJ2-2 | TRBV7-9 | CASSLAAPIVAGNTGELFF | TGTGCCAGCAGCTTAGCGGCTCCGATCGTCGCGGGCAACACCGGGGAGCTGTTTTTT
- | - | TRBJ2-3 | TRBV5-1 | CASSLAGGQTTDTQYF | TGCGCCAGCAGCTTGGCGGGAGGACAGACCACAGATACGCAGTATTTT
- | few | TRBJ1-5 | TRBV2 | CASSGRARDQPQHF | TGTGCCAGCAGCGGAAGGGCGAGGGATCAGCCCCAGCATTTT